These T cell receptor beta chains were read from a single sample in a study of cytomegalovirus exposure and HLA in healthy donors. Data came from immunoSEQ multiplex PCR; TCRdb stores just in-frame clones and leaves some out. The sample includes a few hundred thousand clones, 86% of them seen just once. Sequencing was done on a sample of PBMCs. The receptors stem from a woman between 18 and 29 years old in good health and CMV-seronegative. Both conserved end residues are part of each CDR3. D genes are given only for firm matches.

d_call v_call cdr3_aa
. TRBV7-9 CASSSPRANYGYTF
. TRBV7-9 CASSAGRPWEYNEQFF
TRBD2 TRBV9 CASSARGGTSGNEQFF
. TRBV7-3 CASSPQGGATEAFF
TRBD1 TRBV2 CASSELTGQGIGGYTF
. TRBV9 CASSVTTTGNEQFF
TRBD1 TRBV28 CATLEQGDTEAFF
TRBD2 TRBV7-2 CASSLMAPSGGTDTQYF
. TRBV2 CASSPGYEQYF
. TRBV27 CASRLYRDDTEAFF
TRBD1 TRBV28 CASSLGQGNQPQHF
TRBD1 TRBV5-1 CASSTGTAGANVLTF
. TRBV18 CASSPGGYGTEAFF
. TRBV27 CASSLSGGTPNTGELFF
. TRBV28 CASSLEPGPSYGYTF
. TRBV6-1 CASSDQGLTEAFF
. TRBV7-3 CASSLLGRVDPNEKLFF
. TRBV27 CASSNTYEQYF
TRBD1 TRBV7-8 CASSLEGTGDTEAFF
. TRBV7-2 CASSFLGETQYF
TRBD2 TRBV9 CASSPSSRAPGLGFYETQYF
TRBD1 TRBV28 CASRYLTGVEQYF
. TRBV4-3 CASSQEPAGVPTQQYF
TRBD1 TRBV6-1 CASSEVPWSGQGVDEQFF
TRBD2 TRBV5-6 CASSWWASGHSYEQYF
. TRBV28 CASSVGTETRHYGYTF
TRBD2 TRBV7-8 CASSAPGIVAGVNFEQYF
. TRBV15 CATSRDRDRNQPQHF
TRBD2 TRBV4-1 CASSQRVGTSSYNEQFF
. TRBV9 CASSVVGGADTEAFF
. TRBV6-6 CASSYIAGDEKLFF
. TRBV5-1 CASSLDPGSTEAFF
. TRBV4-1 CASSQDHGYGYTF
TRBD1 TRBV7-3 CASSSGTGWEGYTF
TRBD1 TRBV7-2 CASSLTGGGQPQHF
TRBD2 TRBV18 CASSPQPGTSGSYEQYF
TRBD1 TRBV7-6 CASSLAGTGVEQYF
TRBD2 TRBV2 CAKGLAGANYNEQFF
. TRBV5-1 CASSLVSREIYNEQFF
. TRBV4-1 CASALEEGPREQYF
TRBD2 TRBV11-3 CASSLEAGSYNEQFF
. TRBV6-5 CASSYPGQMNTEAFF
TRBD2 TRBV5-1 CASSLGTSESTDTQYF
TRBD2 TRBV6-5 CASSYSIRGDEQYF
TRBD2 TRBV15 CATSRDRLAEHTGELFF
TRBD2 TRBV19 CASSISPWTSSNEQFF
. TRBV27 CASNPRGGPTNEKLFF
TRBD1 TRBV28 CASRAGTGENQPQHF
. TRBV18 CASSPREGNTEAFF
TRBD2 TRBV5-4 CASSSRTSGRAADTQYF
TRBD2 TRBV7-3 CASSRAGGPGELFF
. TRBV6-4 CASRLEGYSYNEQFF
. TRBV4-3 CASSQDTAGAQPQHF
. TRBV6-1 CASSEAGALHYGYTF
TRBD2 TRBV5-1 CASSLDLAGGNGYEQYF